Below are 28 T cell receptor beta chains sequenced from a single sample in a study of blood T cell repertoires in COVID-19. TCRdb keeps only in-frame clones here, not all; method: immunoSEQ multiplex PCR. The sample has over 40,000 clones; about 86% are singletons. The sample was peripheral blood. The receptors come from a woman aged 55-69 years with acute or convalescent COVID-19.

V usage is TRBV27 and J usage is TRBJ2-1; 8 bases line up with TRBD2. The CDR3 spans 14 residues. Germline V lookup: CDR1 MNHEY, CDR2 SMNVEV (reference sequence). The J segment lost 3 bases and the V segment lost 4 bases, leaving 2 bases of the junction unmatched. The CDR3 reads CASSSGLVYNEQFF. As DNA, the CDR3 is TGTGCCAGCAGTTCGGGACTAGTCTACAATGAGCAGTTCTTC.

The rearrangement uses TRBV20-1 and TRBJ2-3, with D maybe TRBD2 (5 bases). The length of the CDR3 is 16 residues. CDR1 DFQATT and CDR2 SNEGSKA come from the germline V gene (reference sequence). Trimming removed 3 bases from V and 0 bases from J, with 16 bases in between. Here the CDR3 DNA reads TGCAGTGCTAGTGCCGTCATCCTAGCTAGCACAGATACGCAGTATTTT. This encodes CSASAVILASTDTQYF.

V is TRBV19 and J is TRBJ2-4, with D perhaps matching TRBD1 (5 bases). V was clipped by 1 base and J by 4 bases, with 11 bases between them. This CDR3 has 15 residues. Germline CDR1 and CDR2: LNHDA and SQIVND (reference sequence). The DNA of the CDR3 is TGTGCCAGTAGTATAGGACCAGGGCGTAAAAACATTCAGTACTTC. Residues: CASSIGPGRKNIQYF.

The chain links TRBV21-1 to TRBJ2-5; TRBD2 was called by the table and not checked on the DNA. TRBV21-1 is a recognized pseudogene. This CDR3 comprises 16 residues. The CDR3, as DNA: TGTGCCAGCAGCAAAGGGCGGCGGGATCCCCAAGAGACCCAGTACTTC. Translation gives CASSKGRRDPQETQYF.

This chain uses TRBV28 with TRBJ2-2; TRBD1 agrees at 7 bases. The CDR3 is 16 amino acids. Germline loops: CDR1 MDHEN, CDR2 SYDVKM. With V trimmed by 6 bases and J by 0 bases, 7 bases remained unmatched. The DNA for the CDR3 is TGTGCCAGCAGGAGAAAGACAGGGACGAACACCGGGGAGCTGTTTTTT. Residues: CASRRKTGTNTGELFF. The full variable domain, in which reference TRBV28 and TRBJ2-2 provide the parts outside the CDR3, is DVKVTQSSRYLVKRTGEKVFLECVQDMDHENMFWYRQDPGLGLRLIYFSYDVKMKEKGDIPEGYSVSREKKERFSLILESASTNQTSMYLCASRRKTGTNTGELFFGEGSRLTVL.

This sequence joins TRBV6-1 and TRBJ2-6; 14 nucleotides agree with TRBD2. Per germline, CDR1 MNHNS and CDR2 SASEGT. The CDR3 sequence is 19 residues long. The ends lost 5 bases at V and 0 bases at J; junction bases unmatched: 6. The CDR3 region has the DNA TGTGCCAGCAGTAAAGGACTAGCGGGGGGATCCTCTGGGGCCAACGTCCTGACTTTC. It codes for CASSKGLAGGSSGANVLTF.

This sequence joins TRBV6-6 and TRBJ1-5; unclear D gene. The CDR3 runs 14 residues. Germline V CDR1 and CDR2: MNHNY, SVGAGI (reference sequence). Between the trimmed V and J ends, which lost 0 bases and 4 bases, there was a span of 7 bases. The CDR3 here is CASSYSSANQPQHF. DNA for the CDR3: TGTGCCAGCAGTTACTCGAGCGCTAATCAGCCCCAGCATTTT.

The CDR3 DNA reads as TGCGCCAGCAGCTGGGGGGTTCAGGCGGAGGGAGGCTACACCTTC. Translated: CASSWGVQAEGGYTF. This chain uses TRBV5-1 with TRBJ1-2, with D perhaps matching TRBD1 (5 bases). The CDR3 length is 15 residues. Germline CDR1 and CDR2: SGHRS and YFSETQ. Trimming took off 3 bases at V and 8 bases at J, with 20 bases between the two ends.

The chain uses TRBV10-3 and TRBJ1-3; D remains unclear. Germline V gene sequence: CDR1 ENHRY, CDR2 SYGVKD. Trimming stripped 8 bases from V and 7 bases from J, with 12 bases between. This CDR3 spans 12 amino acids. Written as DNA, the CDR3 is TGTGCCATCGGGCATCCCTCGAACACCATATATTTT. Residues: CAIGHPSNTIYF.

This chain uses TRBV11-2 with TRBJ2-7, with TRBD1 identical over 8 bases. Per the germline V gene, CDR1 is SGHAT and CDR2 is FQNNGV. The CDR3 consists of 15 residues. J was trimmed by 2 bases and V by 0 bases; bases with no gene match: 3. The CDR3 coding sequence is TGTGCCAGCAGCTTAGAAGCAGGGGGCACCTACGAGCAGTACTTC. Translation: CASSLEAGGTYEQYF.

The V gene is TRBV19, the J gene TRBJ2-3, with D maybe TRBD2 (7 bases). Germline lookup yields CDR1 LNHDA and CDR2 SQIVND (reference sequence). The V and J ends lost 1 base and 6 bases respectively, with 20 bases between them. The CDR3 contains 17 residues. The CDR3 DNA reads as TGTGCCAGTAGTATAGGCAGGCGGGGGCCAATGGCGGATACGCAGTATTTT. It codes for CASSIGRRGPMADTQYF.

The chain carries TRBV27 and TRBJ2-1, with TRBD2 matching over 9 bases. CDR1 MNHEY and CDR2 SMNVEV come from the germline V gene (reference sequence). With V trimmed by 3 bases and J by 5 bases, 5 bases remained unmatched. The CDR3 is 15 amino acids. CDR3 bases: TGTGCCAGCAGTTTCGGCGGGAGGGGAAACAATGAGCAGTTCTTC. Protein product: CASSFGGRGNNEQFF.

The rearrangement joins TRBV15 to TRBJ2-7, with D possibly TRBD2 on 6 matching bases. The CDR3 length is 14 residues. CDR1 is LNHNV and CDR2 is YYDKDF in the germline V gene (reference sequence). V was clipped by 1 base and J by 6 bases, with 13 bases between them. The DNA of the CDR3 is TGTGCCACCAGCAGAGTTGGAGGGATTGGCGAGCAGTACTTC. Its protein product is CATSRVGGIGEQYF.

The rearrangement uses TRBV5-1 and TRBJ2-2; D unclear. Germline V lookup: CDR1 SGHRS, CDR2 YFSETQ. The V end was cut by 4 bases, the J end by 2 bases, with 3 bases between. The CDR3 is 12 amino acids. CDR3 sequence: CASSQNTGELFF. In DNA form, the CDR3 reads TGCGCCAGCAGCCAAAACACCGGGGAGCTGTTTTTT. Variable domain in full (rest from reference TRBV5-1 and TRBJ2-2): KAGVTQTPRYLIKTRGQQVTLSCSPISGHRSVSWYQQTPGQGLQFLFEYFSETQRNKGNFPGRFSGRQFSNSRSEMNVSTLELGDSALYLCASSQNTGELFFGEGSRLTVL.

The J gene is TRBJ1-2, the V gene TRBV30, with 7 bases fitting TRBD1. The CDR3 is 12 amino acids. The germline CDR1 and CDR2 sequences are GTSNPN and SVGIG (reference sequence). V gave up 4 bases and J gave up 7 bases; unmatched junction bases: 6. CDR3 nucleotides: TGTGCCTGGACAGGGGGTTTGGGTGGCTACACCTTC. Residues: CAWTGGLGGYTF.

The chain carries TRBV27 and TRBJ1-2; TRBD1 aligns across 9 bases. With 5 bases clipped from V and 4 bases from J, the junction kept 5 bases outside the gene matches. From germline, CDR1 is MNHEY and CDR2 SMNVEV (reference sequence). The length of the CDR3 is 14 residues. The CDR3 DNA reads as TGTGCCAGCAGTGTAACAGGGGGCGTCTATGGCTACACCTTC. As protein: CASSVTGGVYGYTF.

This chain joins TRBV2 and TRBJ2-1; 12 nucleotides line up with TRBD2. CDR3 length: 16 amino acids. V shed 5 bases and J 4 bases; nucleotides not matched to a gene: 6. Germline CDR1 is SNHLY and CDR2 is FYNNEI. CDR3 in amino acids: CASSPTSGSGYNEQFF. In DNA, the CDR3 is TGTGCCAGCAGTCCGACTAGCGGGAGTGGGTACAATGAGCAGTTCTTC.

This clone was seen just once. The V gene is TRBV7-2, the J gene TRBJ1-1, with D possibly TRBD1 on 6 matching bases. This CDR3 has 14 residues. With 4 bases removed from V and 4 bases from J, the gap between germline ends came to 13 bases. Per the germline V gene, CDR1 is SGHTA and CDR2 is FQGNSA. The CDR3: CASSSNRVGTEAFF. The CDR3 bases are TGTGCCAGCAGCTCAAACAGGGTTGGCACTGAAGCTTTCTTT.

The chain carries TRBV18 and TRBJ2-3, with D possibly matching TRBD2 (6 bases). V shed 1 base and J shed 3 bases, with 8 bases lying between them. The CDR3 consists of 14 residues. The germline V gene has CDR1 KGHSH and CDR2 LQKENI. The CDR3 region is CASSPRRETDTQYF. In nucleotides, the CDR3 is TGTGCCAGCTCACCACGGCGGGAAACAGATACGCAGTATTTT.

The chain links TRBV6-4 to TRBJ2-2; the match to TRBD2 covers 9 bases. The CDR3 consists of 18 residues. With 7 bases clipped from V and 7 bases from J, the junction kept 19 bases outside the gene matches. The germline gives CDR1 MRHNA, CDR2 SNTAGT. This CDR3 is CASNEIWRGGRLGGELFF. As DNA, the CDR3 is TGTGCCAGCAATGAGATATGGCGGGGGGGCCGCCTTGGCGGGGAGCTGTTTTTT.

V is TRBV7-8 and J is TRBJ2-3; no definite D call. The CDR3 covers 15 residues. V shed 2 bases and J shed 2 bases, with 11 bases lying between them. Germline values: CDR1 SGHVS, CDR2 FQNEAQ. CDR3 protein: CASSLLVAATDTQYF. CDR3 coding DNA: TGTGCCAGCAGCTTATTGGTAGCCGCCACAGATACGCAGTATTTT.

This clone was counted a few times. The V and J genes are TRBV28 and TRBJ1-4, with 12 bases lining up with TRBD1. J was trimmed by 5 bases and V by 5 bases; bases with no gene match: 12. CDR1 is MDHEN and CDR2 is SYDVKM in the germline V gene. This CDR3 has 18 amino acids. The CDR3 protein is CASSRNAGTGGRNEKLFF. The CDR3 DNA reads TGTGCCAGCAGTCGAAATGCCGGGACAGGGGGCCGGAATGAAAAACTGTTTTTT. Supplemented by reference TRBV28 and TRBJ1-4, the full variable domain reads DVKVTQSSRYLVKRTGEKVFLECVQDMDHENMFWYRQDPGLGLRLIYFSYDVKMKEKGDIPEGYSVSREKKERFSLILESASTNQTSMYLCASSRNAGTGGRNEKLFFGSGTQLSVL.

The DNA of the CDR3 is TGCGCCAGCAGCCGAGACAGGCTCCAGCCCCAGCATTTT. Its protein product is CASSRDRLQPQHF. The V and J genes are TRBV4-1 and TRBJ1-5; maybe TRBD1 (6 bases). The germline V gene has CDR1 MGHRA and CDR2 YSYEKL. The germline V and J ends were trimmed by 4 bases and 7 bases, with 11 bases remaining between them. The CDR3 runs 13 residues.

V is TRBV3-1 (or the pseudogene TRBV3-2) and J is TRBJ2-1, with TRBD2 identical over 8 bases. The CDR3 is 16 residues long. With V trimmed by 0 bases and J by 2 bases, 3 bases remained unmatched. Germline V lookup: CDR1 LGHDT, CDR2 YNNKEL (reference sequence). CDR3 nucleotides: TGTGCCAGCAGCCAAGAAACACTAGCGGCCTACAATGAGCAGTTCTTC. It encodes CASSQETLAAYNEQFF.

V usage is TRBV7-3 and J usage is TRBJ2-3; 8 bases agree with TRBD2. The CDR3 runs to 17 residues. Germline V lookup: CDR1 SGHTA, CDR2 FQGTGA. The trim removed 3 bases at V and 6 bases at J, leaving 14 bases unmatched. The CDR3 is CASSFGPGGRGVDTQYF. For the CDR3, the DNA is TGTGCCAGCAGCTTTGGCCCAGGAGGGCGGGGGGTCGATACGCAGTATTTT.

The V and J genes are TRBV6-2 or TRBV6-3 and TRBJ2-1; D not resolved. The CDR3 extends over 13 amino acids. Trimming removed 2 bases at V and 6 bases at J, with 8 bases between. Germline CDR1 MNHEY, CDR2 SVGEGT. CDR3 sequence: CASSYGPTNEQFF. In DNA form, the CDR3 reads TGTGCCAGCAGTTACGGGCCGACCAATGAGCAGTTCTTC.

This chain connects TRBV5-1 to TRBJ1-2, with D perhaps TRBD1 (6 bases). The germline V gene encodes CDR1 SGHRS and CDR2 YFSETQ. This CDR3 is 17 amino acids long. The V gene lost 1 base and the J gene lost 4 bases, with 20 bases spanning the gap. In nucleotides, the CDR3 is TGCGCCAGCAGCTTGTTGCCCGAAGGGGAGGGGGGCTATGGCTACACCTTC. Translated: CASSLLPEGEGGYGYTF. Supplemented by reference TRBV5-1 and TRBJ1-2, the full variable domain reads KAGVTQTPRYLIKTRGQQVTLSCSPISGHRSVSWYQQTPGQGLQFLFEYFSETQRNKGNFPGRFSGRQFSNSRSEMNVSTLELGDSALYLCASSLLPEGEGGYGYTFGSGTRLTVV.

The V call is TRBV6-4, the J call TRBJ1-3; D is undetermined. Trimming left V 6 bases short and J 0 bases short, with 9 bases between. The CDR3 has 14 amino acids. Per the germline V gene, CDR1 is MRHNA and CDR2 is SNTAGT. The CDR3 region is CASSHGSSGNTIYF. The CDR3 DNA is TGTGCCAGCAGCCACGGGAGCTCTGGAAACACCATATATTTT.